A single sample gave rise to the 31 T cell receptor beta chains below, sequenced in a study of blood T cell repertoires in COVID-19. TCRdb keeps only in-frame clones here, not all; method: immunoSEQ multiplex PCR. The profile shows 90,000 to 120,000 clones, roughly 91% of them singletons. Sequenced sample: peripheral blood. The receptors stem from a human donor in a cohort sampled during active COVID-19.

The chain employs TRBV6-5 and TRBJ1-1, with D maybe TRBD1 (6 bases). The V and J ends lost 1 base and 2 bases respectively, with 8 bases between them. This CDR3 comprises 14 residues. CDR1 and CDR2 from the germline V gene are MNHEY and SVGAGI. The CDR3 DNA reads as TGTGCCAGCAGTTACTTAGGGGGAAACACTGAAGCTTTCTTT. It is translated as CASSYLGGNTEAFF.

A few counts support this clone. The V gene is TRBV12-3 or TRBV12-4, the J gene TRBJ1-6; D gene ambiguous. The CDR3 covers 13 residues. The germline V and J ends were trimmed by 6 bases and 10 bases, with 13 bases remaining between them. The CDR3 loop reads CASSGRVSSPLHF. For the CDR3, the DNA is TGTGCCAGCAGCGGGAGGGTCAGCTCACCCCTCCACTTT.

The count of this clone is one. This sample also contains other DNA sequences that code for the same CDR3. This chain connects TRBV5-1 to TRBJ1-1; no reliable D call. Germline V gene data show CDR1 as SGHRS and CDR2 as YFSETQ. V was trimmed by 1 base and J by 7 bases, leaving 8 bases between them. The CDR3 is 12 amino acids. In DNA, the CDR3 is TGCGCCAGCAGCTTGAACAGCCGTGAAGCTTTCTTT. Its translation is CASSLNSREAFF.

The table lists this clone with a few counts. The gene calls are TRBV5-1 and TRBJ1-3; 7 nucleotides align to TRBD1. The CDR3 spans 16 residues. The ends lost 4 bases at V and 1 base at J; junction bases unmatched: 8. Germline V gene data show CDR1 as SGHRS and CDR2 as YFSETQ. CDR3 sequence (DNA): TGCGCCAGCAGCCAAAGACAGGGTTATTCTGGAAACACCATATATTTT. Its translation is CASSQRQGYSGNTIYF.

This CDR3 reads CASSVTSGGANEQFF. In DNA form, the CDR3 reads TGTGCCAGCAGCGTAACTAGCGGGGGGGCAAATGAGCAGTTCTTC. The rearrangement links TRBV7-9 to TRBJ2-1, with 13 bases lining up with TRBD2. This CDR3 region has 15 residues. Trimming removed 5 bases from V and 7 bases from J; junction bases left unmatched: 5. From germline, CDR1 is SEHNR and CDR2 FQNEAQ (reference sequence).

The chain carries TRBV19 and TRBJ2-7; D gene uncertain. This CDR3 has 13 amino acids. Germline assignment: CDR1 LNHDA and CDR2 SQIVND (reference sequence). Trimming pared 1 base from V and 5 bases from J, leaving 9 bases between. CDR3 in DNA: TGTGCCAGTAGTATAGGGCCTTACGACGAGCAGTACTTC. This translates into CASSIGPYDEQYF.

The rearrangement joins TRBV28 to TRBJ2-1; 10 positions agree with TRBD2. Germline assignment: CDR1 MDHEN and CDR2 SYDVKM. The V gene end was trimmed by 4 bases and the J gene end by 10 bases; junction bases not matched to a gene: 7. This CDR3 has 14 amino acids. The CDR3 here is CASSSSGSFEEQFF. CDR3 DNA sequence: TGTGCCAGCAGTTCTAGCGGGAGTTTCGAAGAGCAGTTCTTC.

The chain links TRBV10-1 to TRBJ2-7; no reliable D call. V lost 3 bases to trimming and J lost 4 bases, with 10 bases between them. Per the germline V gene, CDR1 is WNHNN and CDR2 is SYGVQD (reference sequence). The CDR3 length is 13 residues. This CDR3 reads CASSDELLYEQYF. CDR3 DNA sequence: TGCGCCAGCAGTGACGAACTTTTATACGAGCAGTACTTC.

The chain couples TRBV10-3 to TRBJ2-3; unclear D gene. Trimming took off 7 bases at V and 2 bases at J, with 13 bases between the two ends. CDR3 size: 14 residues. Germline loops: CDR1 ENHRY, CDR2 SYGVKD. CDR3 loop: CAIMAGASTDTQYF. In DNA, the CDR3 is TGTGCCATCATGGCAGGCGCATCCACAGATACGCAGTATTTT.

This chain connects TRBV6-7 to TRBJ1-2; D may be TRBD1 (5 bases). TRBV6-7 is an ORF, and what it does is uncertain. V lost 11 bases and J lost 2, with 15 bases in between. The CDR3 covers 13 residues. The CDR3 coding sequence is TGTGCCTTAATCAGGGCCGAAAACTATGGCTACACCTTC. Encoded protein: CALIRAENYGYTF.

V is TRBV28 and J is TRBJ2-1; 7 bases line up with TRBD1. The CDR3 is made up of 19 amino acids. Germline V lookup: CDR1 MDHEN, CDR2 SYDVKM. With V trimmed by 3 bases and J by 8 bases, 22 bases remained unmatched. The CDR3 DNA sequence: TGTGCCAGCAGTTTCTCTACAGGGGTGGACGTCACAGTAACGGATGAGCAGTTCTTC. Translation gives CASSFSTGVDVTVTDEQFF.

This chain uses TRBV2 with TRBJ2-7, with TRBD2 matching 11 bases. The V gene's germline CDR1 is SNHLY and CDR2 FYNNEI. The J segment lost 4 bases and the V segment lost 3 bases, leaving 2 bases of the junction unmatched. The CDR3 spans 14 residues. CDR3 in DNA: TGTGCCAGCAGTGATACTAGCGGGGGATACGAGCAGTACTTC. It yields the protein CASSDTSGGYEQYF.

The chain is built from TRBV19 and TRBJ1-4; D ambiguous. Germline loops: CDR1 LNHDA, CDR2 SQIVND (reference sequence). This CDR3 spans 15 amino acids. V was shortened by 0 bases and J by 2 bases, with 7 bases between the two germline ends. CDR3 amino acids: CASSIERLTNEKLFF. The CDR3 DNA sequence: TGTGCCAGTAGTATAGAACGACTCACTAATGAAAAACTGTTTTTT.

This chain joins TRBV6-5 and TRBJ1-1; D call uncertain. Trimming took off 2 bases at V and 5 bases at J, with 18 bases between the two ends. The CDR3 length is 16 residues. The germline V gene has CDR1 MNHEY and CDR2 SVGAGI. The CDR3 DNA sequence: TGTGCCAGCAGTTACCGACTGGCCGCAAGAAAGACTGAAGCTTTCTTT. Protein: CASSYRLAARKTEAFF.

V and J are TRBV2 and TRBJ1-5, with D hard to call. Germline-derived CDR1 and CDR2 are SNHLY and FYNNEI. The CDR3 is made up of 12 amino acids. V lost 6 bases and J lost 9, with 12 bases in between. CDR3 in amino acids: CASRPAGRPQHF. The CDR3 DNA reads as TGTGCCAGCAGGCCCGCAGGTCGGCCCCAGCATTTT.

V usage is TRBV1 and J usage is TRBJ2-5; TRBD2, the table's D call, was not compared with the DNA. TRBV1 is a recognized pseudogene. The CDR3 extends over 15 amino acids. The chain's CDR3 is CTSSLRTSRRETQYF. The DNA of the CDR3 is TGCACCAGCAGCCTACGGACTAGCAGGAGGGAGACCCAGTACTTC.

The V and J genes are TRBV29-1 and TRBJ1-1; D is unclear. There are 12 residues in the CDR3. Trimming shortened V by 5 bases and J by 0 bases, and 7 bases separated the two germline ends. Germline V gene sequence: CDR1 SQVTM, CDR2 ANQGSEA. The CDR3 sequence: CSVYTVNTEAFF. The CDR3 nucleotides read TGCAGCGTTTACACAGTGAACACTGAAGCTTTCTTT.

This clone was counted a single time. The chain uses TRBV12-5 and TRBJ2-7, with unresolved D. Deletions cut 0 bases from V and 6 bases from J, with 21 bases between. There are 17 residues in the CDR3. Germline CDR1 reads LGHNT; CDR2 reads FRNRAP. The CDR3, as DNA: TGTGCTAGTGGTTTGGTACGTAAGTATTCGGGTTTTGGCGAGCAGTACTTC. Translated, it gives CASGLVRKYSGFGEQYF.

This chain connects TRBV5-6 to TRBJ2-1; perhaps TRBD2 as D (5 bases). Looked up from germline, CDR1 is SGHDT and CDR2 is YYEEEE. The CDR3 runs to 16 residues. V gave up 4 bases and J gave up 4 bases, with 18 bases separating them. The CDR3, as DNA: TGTGCCAGCAGCCCGGGCCTAGCCGGGGTGTACAATGAGCAGTTCTTC. It specifies CASSPGLAGVYNEQFF.

The chain carries TRBV9 and TRBJ2-7, with 7 bases lining up with TRBD2. The J segment lost 6 bases and the V segment lost 4 bases, leaving 19 bases of the junction unmatched. The CDR3 sequence is 17 residues long. Per the germline V gene, CDR1 is SGDLS and CDR2 is YYNGEE. The CDR3 DNA reads as TGTGCCAGCAGCTCGTCAACCGGGACTACAGGCTTGGGCGAGCAGTACTTC. Translated, it gives CASSSSTGTTGLGEQYF.

This sequence joins TRBV15 and TRBJ1-3; 9 positions agree with TRBD1. There are 15 residues in the CDR3. Trimming took 5 bases from V and 7 from J; bases not matched to a gene: 9. CDR1 and CDR2 (germline): LNHNV, YYDKDF (reference sequence). The CDR3 DNA is TGTGCCACCAGCGACCGGACAGGGGCCGCGAACACCATATATTTT. It specifies CATSDRTGAANTIYF.

The V and J genes are TRBV9 and TRBJ2-7; 9 bases align to TRBD2. V trimming: 0 bases; J trimming: 2 bases; junction bases outside the gene matches: 6. Germline lookup yields CDR1 SGDLS and CDR2 YYNGEE. The CDR3 totals 16 residues. In DNA, the CDR3 is TGTGCCAGCAGCGTAGATCCTAGCGGGACCCCCTACGAGCAGTACTTC. It encodes CASSVDPSGTPYEQYF.

The chain combines TRBV3-1 (or the pseudogene TRBV3-2) with TRBJ2-5; TRBD1 matches at 10 bases. The V gene end was trimmed by 5 bases and the J gene end by 5 bases; junction bases not matched to a gene: 8. The germline V gene has CDR1 LGHDT and CDR2 YNNKEL (reference sequence). CDR3 size: 15 residues. This CDR3 reads CASSAVRDRGETQYF. As DNA, the CDR3 is TGTGCCAGCAGCGCAGTCCGGGACAGGGGCGAGACCCAGTACTTC.

The chain employs TRBV5-1 and TRBJ1-2; 10 bases match TRBD1. The V segment lost 4 bases and the J segment 7 bases; nucleotides outside the gene matches: 10. The CDR3 has 15 amino acids. Germline-derived CDR1 and CDR2 are SGHRS and YFSETQ. The CDR3 coding sequence is TGCGCCAGCAGCGAGGGACAGGGGTGGCCCTCTGGCTACACCTTC. The encoded protein is CASSEGQGWPSGYTF.

The chain couples TRBV5-1 to TRBJ2-3; TRBD1 might be the D (5 bases). This CDR3 spans 14 amino acids. V lost 4 bases, J lost 1 base, and 10 bases lay in between. From germline, CDR1 is SGHRS and CDR2 YFSETQ. For the CDR3, the DNA is TGCGCCAGCAGCCAATTGACAGGCACAGATACGCAGTATTTT. The encoded protein is CASSQLTGTDTQYF.

J is TRBJ1-2 and V is TRBV7-8; D gene unclear. V was clipped by 4 bases and J by 8 bases, with 17 bases between them. The V gene's germline CDR1 is SGHVS and CDR2 FQNEAQ. This CDR3 spans 14 amino acids. The CDR3 sequence is CASSSPVEFKGYTF. DNA of the CDR3: TGTGCCAGCAGCTCCCCCGTTGAGTTTAAAGGCTACACCTTC.

The J gene is TRBJ1-2, the V gene TRBV15; TRBD1 matches 9 bases. CDR1 LNHNV and CDR2 YYDKDF come from the germline V gene (reference sequence). Unmatched junction bases numbered 11, after V lost 3 bases and J lost 0 bases. The CDR3 covers 18 residues. The CDR3: CATSSTGRGTGPNYGYTF. The CDR3 DNA sequence: TGTGCCACCAGCAGTACTGGGAGGGGGACAGGGCCTAACTATGGCTACACCTTC.

The rearrangement joins TRBV28 to TRBJ1-5; D call uncertain. The CDR3 totals 14 residues. CDR1 is MDHEN, CDR2 SYDVKM, per germline. Trimming took off 2 bases at V and 0 bases at J, with 5 bases between the two ends. The CDR3 loop reads CASSLLASNQPQHF. CDR3 nucleotide sequence: TGTGCCAGCAGTTTACTAGCTAGCAATCAGCCCCAGCATTTT.

This chain joins TRBV7-9 and TRBJ2-1; D is unresolved. The CDR3 sequence is 13 residues long. CDR1 and CDR2 from the germline V gene are SEHNR and FQNEAQ (reference sequence). V lost 3 bases and J 0 bases, leaving 3 bases between the germline ends. CDR3: CASSFSSYNEQFF. CDR3 DNA sequence: TGTGCCAGCAGCTTTAGCTCCTACAATGAGCAGTTCTTC.

The rearrangement joins TRBV6-5 to TRBJ1-4; TRBD1 matches at 9 bases. With V trimmed by 6 bases and J by 4 bases, 3 bases remained unmatched. Per germline, CDR1 MNHEY and CDR2 SVGAGI. The CDR3 is 14 amino acids. The CDR3 bases are TGTGCCAGCAGAAAGGGACAGGGTAATGAAAAACTGTTTTTT. It encodes CASRKGQGNEKLFF.

This chain joins TRBV7-9 and TRBJ1-1; 11 bases are a match to TRBD1. The germline V gene encodes CDR1 SEHNR and CDR2 FQNEAQ (reference sequence). Unmatched junction bases numbered 9, after V lost 4 bases and J lost 2 bases. The CDR3 sequence is 17 residues long. The CDR3 DNA follows: TGTGCCAGCAGCTCCGGGACAGGGGGAGTTATAAACACTGAAGCTTTCTTT. Its protein is CASSSGTGGVINTEAFF.